The subject of this entry is one T cell receptor beta chain. Assay used: immunoSEQ multiplex PCR; TCRdb lists only in-frame clones, some missing. This table holds roughly 85,000 clones, roughly 90% found once. The source of the sample is a study of blood T cell repertoires in COVID-19. Study at large: Both acute and convalescent COVID-19 samples were obtained from the United States, Italy and Spain.

The clonotype comes from a man between 50 and 59 years old with active or convalescent COVID-19. Input material: peripheral blood.

The CDR3 nucleotides are TGTGCCAGCAGCTTGATGTCGGGGGGGTACGAGCAGTACTTC. Protein product: CASSLMSGGYEQYF. V is TRBV5-6 and J is TRBJ2-7; 8 bases match TRBD2. J gave up 4 bases and V 1 base, and 4 bases lay outside the gene matches. CDR3 length: 14 amino acids. Per the germline V gene, CDR1 is SGHDT and CDR2 is YYEEEE.